These 26 T cell receptor beta chains share one sample of origin, sequenced in a study of identical twins. From the 5' RACE reads, TCRdb called clonotypes with MiXCR, one entry per CDR3 protein. The top ten clones hold roughly 0.3% of a sample with 1.5 million or so distinct CDR3 sequences, 32% of them seen once. The material sequenced was cord blood. These receptors came from a newborn girl in good health.

This clonotype was counted ten times or more. This chain connects TRBV7-2 to TRBJ2-7; D is possibly TRBD2 (5 bases). CDR1 and CDR2 from the germline V gene are SGHTA and FQGNSA. The CDR3 has 11 amino acids. V dropped 3 bases and J dropped 7 bases, with 7 bases sitting between them. As DNA, the CDR3 is TGTGCCAGCAGCTTTCTAGCTGAGCAGTACTTC. As protein: CASSFLAEQYF.

This clonotype was recorded a few times. The genes are TRBV4-1 and TRBJ1-2, with 7 bases lining up with TRBD1. The length of the CDR3 is 15 residues. With V trimmed by 1 base and J by 4 bases, 6 bases remained unmatched. Germline CDR1 reads MGHRA; CDR2 reads YSYEKL. In nucleotides, the CDR3 is TGCGCCAGCAGCCAAGCAGGGGGACAGATCTATGGCTACACCTTC. The encoded protein is CASSQAGGQIYGYTF.

This clonotype was detected a few times. This sequence joins TRBV5-1 and TRBJ2-1; tentative D call: TRBD2 (5 bases). Germline CDR1 reads SGHRS; CDR2 reads YFSETQ. This CDR3 is 15 amino acids long. V lost 3 bases, J lost 6 bases, and 16 bases lay in between. CDR3 nucleotides: TGCGCCAGCAGCTCCGGTGATTTGCGGGTCAATGAGCAGTTCTTC. Its protein product is CASSSGDLRVNEQFF.

This clonotype was observed a few times. The J gene is TRBJ1-4, the V gene TRBV14; D is unclear. CDR3 length equals 17 residues. Germline CDR1 reads SGHDN; CDR2 reads FVKESK. V was shortened by 1 base and J by 3 bases, with 15 bases between the two germline ends. The CDR3 sequence is CASSQGLVRAANEKLFF. The CDR3 DNA sequence: TGTGCCAGCAGCCAAGGACTGGTGCGGGCGGCTAATGAAAAACTGTTTTTT. Supplemented by reference TRBV14 and TRBJ1-4, the full variable domain reads EAGVTQFPSHSVIEKGQTVTLRCDPISGHDNLYWYRRVMGKEIKFLLHFVKESKQDESGMPNNRFLAERTGGTYSTLKVQPAELEDSGVYFCASSQGLVRAANEKLFFGSGTQLSVL.

There are a few counts of this clonotype. The gene calls are TRBV9 and TRBJ2-3, with 7 nucleotides matching TRBD2. CDR1 is SGDLS and CDR2 is YYNGEE in the germline V gene. V was pared by 3 bases and J by 0 bases, with 7 bases of the junction left unmatched. The length of the CDR3 is 16 residues. The CDR3 DNA sequence: TGTGCCAGCAGCGGCCGGGGGGAGCCTAGCACAGATACGCAGTATTTT. Protein: CASSGRGEPSTDTQYF.

The gene calls are TRBV29-1 and TRBJ2-7; 13 bases line up with TRBD2. V lost 4 bases, J lost 2 bases, and 11 bases stayed unmatched. The CDR3 extends over 17 amino acids. Germline V gene data show CDR1 as SQVTM and CDR2 as ANQGSEA. The CDR3 spells CSVASGTSGIRPYEQYF. The CDR3 coding sequence is TGCAGCGTTGCCTCCGGGACTAGCGGGATCCGTCCCTACGAGCAGTACTTC.

The V call is TRBV20-1, the J call TRBJ2-5; 11 bases line up with TRBD2. The DNA end is more similar to TRBJ2-7, so the J call may be wrong. The germline V gene has CDR1 DFQATT and CDR2 SNEGSKA (reference sequence). This CDR3 has 16 residues. CDR3 loop: CSASLKGTSGIYEQYF. CDR3 DNA sequence: TGCAGTGCTAGCTTAAAAGGGACTAGCGGAATTTACGAGCAGTACTTC.

This rearrangement joins TRBV11-2 to TRBJ1-4; TRBD1 might be the D (5 bases). The germline V and J ends were trimmed by 5 bases and 3 bases, with 13 bases remaining between them. The germline V gene encodes CDR1 SGHAT and CDR2 FQNNGV. This CDR3 contains 15 residues. The CDR3 nucleotides read TGTGCCAGCAGCCCGCAGGGTATCTCTAATGAAAAACTGTTTTTT. This sequence encodes CASSPQGISNEKLFF.

The chain couples TRBV2 to TRBJ2-7; D might be TRBD2 (5 bases). CDR1 is SNHLY, CDR2 FYNNEI, per germline. The CDR3 has 13 amino acids. Trimming stripped 5 bases from V and 6 bases from J, with 14 bases between. The CDR3 here is CASSTRQRGEQYF. CDR3 DNA: TGTGCCAGCAGTACCAGACAACGGGGCGAGCAGTACTTC.

This clonotype showed up just a few times. The V and J genes are TRBV9 and TRBJ2-7; D gene uncertain. V was pared by 0 bases and J by 3 bases, with 13 bases between. The CDR3 contains 15 residues. Per germline, CDR1 SGDLS and CDR2 YYNGEE. For the CDR3, the DNA is TGTGCCAGCAGCGTAGGCCCCATAACTTACTACGAGCAGTACTTC. Translation: CASSVGPITYYEQYF.

The J gene is TRBJ1-2, the V gene TRBV30; D gene ambiguous. The length of the CDR3 is 14 residues. V lost 0 bases, J lost 5 bases, and 13 bases lay in between. Germline V gives CDR1 GTSNPN, CDR2 SVGIG (reference sequence). This CDR3 reads CAWSVSGKLYGYTF. The CDR3 nucleotides are TGTGCCTGGAGTGTAAGCGGGAAGTTGTATGGCTACACCTTC.

This clonotype was observed a few times. The chain carries TRBV29-1 and TRBJ1-1; D may be TRBD1 (5 bases). Germline assignment: CDR1 SQVTM and CDR2 ANQGSEA. The V and J ends lost 5 bases and 3 bases respectively, with 10 bases between them. This CDR3 is 12 amino acids long. CDR3 nucleotide sequence: TGCAGCGTTCGCCGGGGACACACTGAAGCTTTCTTT. Translated, it gives CSVRRGHTEAFF.

The chain is built from TRBV6-6 and TRBJ2-1; 11 positions match TRBD2. The length of the CDR3 is 14 residues. CDR1 and CDR2 (germline): MNHNY, SVGAGI (reference sequence). The V gene end was trimmed by 7 bases and the J gene end by 6 bases; junction bases not matched to a gene: 5. The CDR3 sequence is CASTLAGGTNEQFF. The CDR3 nucleotides read TGTGCCAGCACCTTAGCGGGGGGGACCAATGAGCAGTTCTTC.

V is TRBV21-1 and J is TRBJ1-2; the D call of TRBD1 is as the table states it, not checked on the DNA. TRBV21-1 is a pseudogene. The CDR3 totals 13 residues. This CDR3 is CASNRKGLYGYTF. Written as DNA, the CDR3 is TGTGCCAGCAACCGGAAGGGGCTCTATGGCTACACCTTC.

This clonotype was observed a handful of times. The chain links TRBV6-5 to TRBJ1-6; 7 positions match TRBD1. Germline values: CDR1 MNHEY, CDR2 SVGAGI. The V gene end was trimmed by 0 bases and the J gene end by 5 bases; junction bases not matched to a gene: 10. The CDR3 length is 18 residues. In nucleotides, the CDR3 is TGTGCCAGCAGTTACTCGACCCCCGGGACAGTAAATAATTCACCCCTCCACTTT. This translates into CASSYSTPGTVNNSPLHF.

This clonotype was seen more than once but under ten times. The rearrangement joins TRBV28 to TRBJ1-2; 9 bases agree with TRBD1. Looked up from germline, CDR1 is MDHEN and CDR2 is SYDVKM. This CDR3 comprises 15 residues. The ends lost 4 bases at V and 6 bases at J; junction bases unmatched: 9. The CDR3 DNA reads TGTGCCAGCAGTTCCACCTCCGGGACAGGGCATGGCTACACCTTC. Amino acids: CASSSTSGTGHGYTF.

This clonotype was recorded many times. The chain has TRBV20-1 and TRBJ2-3, with TRBD2 identical over 8 bases. Per germline, CDR1 DFQATT and CDR2 SNEGSKA (reference sequence). CDR3 length equals 11 residues. In DNA, the CDR3 is TGCGGGAGCGGGAGAACAGATACGCAGTATTTT. Protein product: CGSGRTDTQYF.

Many counts were recorded for this clonotype. The chain has TRBV10-3 and TRBJ2-5; 8 positions match TRBD1. The J call may not be correct, given that the DNA end is closer to TRBJ2-7. CDR1 and CDR2 (germline): ENHRY, SYGVKD. The CDR3 runs to 13 residues. The CDR3 reads CAISQQQGDEQYF. DNA for the CDR3: TGTGCCATCAGTCAACAACAGGGGGACGAGCAGTACTTC.

V gene TRBV6-4 combines with J gene TRBJ2-1; D remains ambiguous. CDR3 length: 15 residues. V dropped 3 bases and J dropped 2 bases, with 11 bases sitting between them. CDR1 is MRHNA, CDR2 SNTAGT, per germline. The CDR3 reads CASSEYDLPYNEQFF. The CDR3 DNA reads TGTGCCAGCAGTGAATACGACCTACCCTACAATGAGCAGTTCTTC.

This sequence joins TRBV29-1 and TRBJ2-5; the D gene could be TRBD1 or TRBD2 (6 bases each). The ends were cut back, 8 bases at V and 4 bases at J, with 14 bases in the middle. There are 12 residues in the CDR3. From germline, CDR1 is SQVTM and CDR2 ANQGSEA. The CDR3 region has the DNA TGCAGCTCCCCGGGGGCGGGAGAGACCCAGTACTTC. It yields the protein CSSPGAGETQYF.

The V and J genes are TRBV6-1 and TRBJ1-4; D possibly corresponds to TRBD1 (6 bases). The CDR3 is 14 amino acids. Germline assignment: CDR1 MNHNS and CDR2 SASEGT. V lost 5 bases and J 6 bases, leaving 13 bases between the germline ends. CDR3 region: CASSSRTVDEKLFF. The CDR3 bases are TGTGCCAGCAGTTCTCGGACAGTAGATGAAAAACTGTTTTTT.

This clonotype was picked up many times. This sequence joins TRBV4-1 and TRBJ1-2; 10 positions agree with TRBD1. Germline CDR1 MGHRA, CDR2 YSYEKL. The CDR3 is 15 amino acids. The V segment lost 4 bases and the J segment 2 bases; nucleotides outside the gene matches: 4. The CDR3 protein is CASSPWTGGNYGYTF. The CDR3, as DNA: TGCGCCAGCAGCCCTTGGACAGGGGGGAACTATGGCTACACCTTC.

On this clonotype itself: One end of the junction does not line up with germline, which may come from a read error. J is TRBJ2-3 and V is TRBV7-2, with D maybe TRBD2 (7 bases). The CDR3 runs 16 residues. The germline V gene has CDR1 SGHTA and CDR2 FQGNSA. The CDR3 DNA follows: TGTGCCAGCAGCTTAACTACAAATGCGGGGGCAGATACGCAGTCTTTT. This codes for CASSLTTNAGADTQSF.

The table lists this clonotype with a few counts. The gene calls are TRBV28 and TRBJ2-7; weak D call: TRBD2 (6 bases). Germline CDR1 is MDHEN and CDR2 is SYDVKM. CDR3 length: 14 amino acids. V was shortened by 6 bases and J by 9 bases, with 21 bases between the two germline ends. The CDR3 DNA follows: TGTGCCAGCAGCCACCCTTCGACTAGGGGAGTGCAGTACTTC. Its translation: CASSHPSTRGVQYF.

The chain joins TRBV4-1 to TRBJ2-3; D is ambiguous. CDR1 is MGHRA and CDR2 is YSYEKL in the germline V gene. Trimming shortened V by 2 bases and J by 3 bases, and 9 bases separated the two germline ends. CDR3 length: 14 residues. The chain's CDR3 is CASSQSVGTDTQYF. CDR3 sequence (DNA): TGCGCCAGCAGCCAAAGCGTCGGGACAGATACGCAGTATTTT.

This clonotype has just a few counts. The chain recombines TRBV28 with TRBJ2-5; 9 bases are shared with TRBD1. CDR1 is MDHEN, CDR2 SYDVKM, per germline. The CDR3 spans 14 residues. The J segment lost 5 bases and the V segment lost 6 bases, leaving 7 bases of the junction unmatched. CDR3 DNA sequence: TGTGCCAGCAGGTCACAGGGGGCGCGGGAGACCCAGTACTTC. Residues: CASRSQGARETQYF.